This TCR beta chain was captured by sequencing in a study of cytomegalovirus exposure and HLA in healthy donors. Overall study context: Researchers previously reported finding about 110 million unique TCR beta sequences from approximately 200 million T cells. Study-level points and caveats: Later examination showed HLA-associated TCR beta chains had greater clonal expansion than equally common others. Donors belonging to an Asian-associated ancestry cluster reportedly showed fewer N-insertions in productive TCRs than the roughly 680-donor mean, according to what a later analysis found.

V was shortened by 4 bases and J by 0 bases, with 9 bases between the two germline ends. Germline CDR1 reads LNHDA; CDR2 reads SQIVND (reference sequence). This CDR3 spans 14 amino acids. This clone has more than one count but fewer than ten. Its antigen is currently unknown. Researchers ran the PCR with 60 Vbeta and 13 Jbeta primers. The assay was immunoSEQ multiplex PCR, and TCRdb's table has in-frame clones only and misses some. The data hold around 150,000 clones, with around 80% observed a single time. The V and J genes are TRBV19 and TRBJ1-1; weak D call: TRBD1 (5 bases). The TCR sequence derives from a man aged 35 to 55 in good health and CMV-seronegative. Sequenced sample: PBMCs. The CDR3 sequence: CASSTRGVNTEAFF. As DNA, the CDR3 is TGTGCCAGTAGTACCCGGGGGGTGAACACTGAAGCTTTCTTT.